This T cell receptor (beta chain) was recorded in a study of regulatory T cells in long-lasting Graves disease. The ends were cut back, 5 bases at V and 8 bases at J, with 12 bases in the middle. Per the germline V gene, CDR1 is SGHNT and CDR2 is YENEEA. This CDR3 region has 12 residues. Noted time point: newly diagnosed GD, antithyroid drugs for less than 3 months. The TCR library was made from RNA that had been extracted from PBMCs in TRIzol. Researchers made TCR beta libraries by using iRepertoire HTBI primers and running Arm-PCR on CDR3 regions. TCRdb re-called the multiplex PCR reads through MiXCR, storing one row per CDR3 protein. The data show over 500,000 distinct CDR3 sequences, roughly 15% seen once. These same data were also listed under a study on T cells in Graves' hyperthyroidism and ophthalmopathy.

The input for sequencing was peripheral blood mononuclear cells (PBMCs), taken at new diagnosis, from a patient treated with antithyroid drugs. The sequence was obtained from a woman aged 25-40 years with Graves disease. The chain carries TRBV11-3 and TRBJ2-5; TRBD1 or TRBD2 may be the D gene (5 bases each). The DNA of the CDR3 is TGTGCCAGCAGCACGGGGCCGTCTACCCAGTACTTC. Protein sequence: CASSTGPSTQYF.